The subject of this entry is one TCR beta chain. TCRdb's table, derived via immunoSEQ multiplex PCR, lists solely in-frame clones and lacks some. The sample contains about 52,000 clones, around 93% of which appear only once. The data were obtained in a study of T cell changes during pregnancy in multiple sclerosis. Germline V gene lookup returns CDR1 SNHLY and CDR2 FYNNEI. The CDR3 runs to 15 residues. Trimming removed 1 base from V and 7 bases from J, with 14 bases in between. This clonotype was sampled from a female donor in good health, enrolled as a control in a pregnancy study. V gene TRBV2 combines with J gene TRBJ1-5, with a possible D match to TRBD1 (5 bases). The sequencing used CD4+ T cells from peripheral blood mononuclear cells, collected after pregnancy. The CDR3 coding sequence is TGTGCCAGCAGTGAAGATCGGGGGATAGGACAGCCCCAGCATTTT. Protein sequence: CASSEDRGIGQPQHF.